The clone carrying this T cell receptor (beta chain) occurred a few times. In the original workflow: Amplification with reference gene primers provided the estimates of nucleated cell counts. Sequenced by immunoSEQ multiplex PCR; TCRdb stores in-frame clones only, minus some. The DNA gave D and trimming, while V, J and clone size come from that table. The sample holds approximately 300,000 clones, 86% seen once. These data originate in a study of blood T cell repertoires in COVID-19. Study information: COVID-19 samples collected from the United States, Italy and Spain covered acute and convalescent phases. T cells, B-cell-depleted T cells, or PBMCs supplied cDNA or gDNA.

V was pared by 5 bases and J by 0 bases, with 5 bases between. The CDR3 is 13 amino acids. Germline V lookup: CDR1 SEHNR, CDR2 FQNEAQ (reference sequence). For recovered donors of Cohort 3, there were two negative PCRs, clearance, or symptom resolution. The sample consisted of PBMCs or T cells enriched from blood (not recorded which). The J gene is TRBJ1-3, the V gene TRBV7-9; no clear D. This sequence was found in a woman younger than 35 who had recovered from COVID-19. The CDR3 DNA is TGTGCCAGCAGCCCGGTCTCTGGAAACACCATATATTTT. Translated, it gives CASSPVSGNTIYF.